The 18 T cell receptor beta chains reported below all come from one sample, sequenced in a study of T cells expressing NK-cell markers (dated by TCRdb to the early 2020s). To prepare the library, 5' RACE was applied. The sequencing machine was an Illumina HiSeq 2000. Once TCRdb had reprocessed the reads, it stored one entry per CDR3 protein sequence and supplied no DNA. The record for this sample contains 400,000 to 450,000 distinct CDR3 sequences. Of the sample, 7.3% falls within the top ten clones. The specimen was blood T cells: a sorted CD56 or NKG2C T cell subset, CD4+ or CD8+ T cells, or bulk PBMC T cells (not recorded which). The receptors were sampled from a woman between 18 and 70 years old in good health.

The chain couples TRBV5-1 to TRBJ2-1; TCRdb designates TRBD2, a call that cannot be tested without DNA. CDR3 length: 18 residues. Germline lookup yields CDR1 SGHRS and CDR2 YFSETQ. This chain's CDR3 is CASSYLRTSGGVYNEQFF.

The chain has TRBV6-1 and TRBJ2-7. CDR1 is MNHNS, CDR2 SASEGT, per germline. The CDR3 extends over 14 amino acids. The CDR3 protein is CASSERSGIYEQYF.

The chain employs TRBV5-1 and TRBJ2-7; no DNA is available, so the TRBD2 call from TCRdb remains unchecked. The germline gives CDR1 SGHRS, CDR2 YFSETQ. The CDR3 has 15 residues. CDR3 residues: CASSYRREGTYEQYF.

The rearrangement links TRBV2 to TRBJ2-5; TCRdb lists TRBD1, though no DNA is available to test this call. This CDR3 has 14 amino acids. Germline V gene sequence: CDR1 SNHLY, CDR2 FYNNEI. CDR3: CASSGTGGAETQYF.

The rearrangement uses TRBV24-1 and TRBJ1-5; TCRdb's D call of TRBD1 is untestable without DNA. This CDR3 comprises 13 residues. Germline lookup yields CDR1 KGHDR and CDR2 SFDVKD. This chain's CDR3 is CATRARQGGPQHF.

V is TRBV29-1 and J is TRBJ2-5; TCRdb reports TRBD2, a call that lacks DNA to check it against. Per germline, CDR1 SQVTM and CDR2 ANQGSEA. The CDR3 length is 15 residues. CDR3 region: CSVSRTSGASETQYF.

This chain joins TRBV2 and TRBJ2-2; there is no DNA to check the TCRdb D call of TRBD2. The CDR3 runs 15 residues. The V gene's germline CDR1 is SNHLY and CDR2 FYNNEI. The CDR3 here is CASKTSVANTGELFF.

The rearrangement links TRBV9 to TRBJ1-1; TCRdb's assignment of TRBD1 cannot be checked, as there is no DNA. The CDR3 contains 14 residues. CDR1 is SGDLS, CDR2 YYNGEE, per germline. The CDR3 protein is CASSVAGGNTEAFF.

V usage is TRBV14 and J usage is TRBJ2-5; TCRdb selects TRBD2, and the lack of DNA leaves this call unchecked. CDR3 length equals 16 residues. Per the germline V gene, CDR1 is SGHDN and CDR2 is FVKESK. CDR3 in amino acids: CASSQASNAIKETQYF.

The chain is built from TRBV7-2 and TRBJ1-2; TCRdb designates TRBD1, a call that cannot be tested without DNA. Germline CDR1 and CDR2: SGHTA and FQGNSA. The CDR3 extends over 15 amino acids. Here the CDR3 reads CASSLYRGANYGYTF.

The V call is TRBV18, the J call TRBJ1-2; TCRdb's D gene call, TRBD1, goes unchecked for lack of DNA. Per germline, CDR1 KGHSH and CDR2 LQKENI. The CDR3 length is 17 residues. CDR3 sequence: CASSPSRTEQVNYGYTF.

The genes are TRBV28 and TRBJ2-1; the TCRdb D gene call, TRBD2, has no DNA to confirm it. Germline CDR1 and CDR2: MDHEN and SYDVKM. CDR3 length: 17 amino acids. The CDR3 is CASSLPDGGMSYNEQFF.

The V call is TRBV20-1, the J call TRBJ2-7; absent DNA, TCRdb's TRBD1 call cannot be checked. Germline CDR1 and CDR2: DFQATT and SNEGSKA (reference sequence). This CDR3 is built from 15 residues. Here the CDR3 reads CSARDAASRGYEQYF.

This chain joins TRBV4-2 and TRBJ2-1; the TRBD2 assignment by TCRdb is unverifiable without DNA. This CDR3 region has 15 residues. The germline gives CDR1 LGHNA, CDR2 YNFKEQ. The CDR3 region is CASSQEGSSGNEQFF.

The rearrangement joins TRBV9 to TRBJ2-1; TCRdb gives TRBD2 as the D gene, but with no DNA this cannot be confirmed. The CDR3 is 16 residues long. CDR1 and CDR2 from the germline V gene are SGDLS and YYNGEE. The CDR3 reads CASSAPLAGGPHEQFF.

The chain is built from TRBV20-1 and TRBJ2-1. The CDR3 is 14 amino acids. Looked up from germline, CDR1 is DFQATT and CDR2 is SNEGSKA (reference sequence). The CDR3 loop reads CSANVGSSYNEQFF.

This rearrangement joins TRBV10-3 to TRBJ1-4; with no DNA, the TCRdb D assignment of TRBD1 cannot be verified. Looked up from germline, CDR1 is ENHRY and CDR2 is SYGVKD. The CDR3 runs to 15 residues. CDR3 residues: CAISTGMATNEKLFF.

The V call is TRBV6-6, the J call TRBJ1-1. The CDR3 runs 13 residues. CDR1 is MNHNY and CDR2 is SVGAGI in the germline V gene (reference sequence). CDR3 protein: CASNDQIRTEAFF.